Shown below are 3 T cell receptor beta chains from a single sample sequenced in a study of shared clonotypes between healthy human individuals. Assay used: immunoSEQ multiplex PCR; TCRdb lists only in-frame clones, some missing. The profile shows over a million clones, roughly 96% of them singletons. Specimen: naive CD4+ T cells sorted from blood. Indicated subset: CD45RA+ positively selected. The source of these receptors is a young man in good health.

The V and J genes are TRBV5-4 and TRBJ2-7; 10 nucleotides align to TRBD2. V shed 5 bases and J 3 bases; nucleotides not matched to a gene: 8. This CDR3 comprises 15 residues. Germline-derived CDR1 and CDR2 are SGHNT and YYREEE (reference sequence). CDR3: CASRDSLAGDYEQYF. DNA for the CDR3: TGTGCCAGCAGGGATTCGCTAGCGGGAGACTACGAGCAGTACTTC.

The chain has TRBV5-1 and TRBJ2-3; 9 bases fit TRBD2. Germline V gives CDR1 SGHRS, CDR2 YFSETQ. V shed 1 base, J shed 0 bases, and the junction held 6 bases outside the gene matches. This CDR3 contains 17 residues. The CDR3 sequence is CASSLLGLASSTDTQYF. CDR3 nucleotide sequence: TGCGCCAGCAGCTTGCTCGGACTAGCGTCTAGCACAGATACGCAGTATTTT.

This rearrangement joins TRBV19 to TRBJ1-5; D perhaps matches TRBD1 (6 bases). Germline V CDR1 and CDR2: LNHDA, SQIVND (reference sequence). CDR3 length: 17 residues. Trimming cost V 3 bases and J 2 bases, with 17 bases left between them. CDR3 residues: CASSIQQGRAGNQPQHF. The CDR3 coding sequence is TGTGCCAGTAGTATTCAGCAGGGGCGGGCAGGCAATCAGCCCCAGCATTTT.